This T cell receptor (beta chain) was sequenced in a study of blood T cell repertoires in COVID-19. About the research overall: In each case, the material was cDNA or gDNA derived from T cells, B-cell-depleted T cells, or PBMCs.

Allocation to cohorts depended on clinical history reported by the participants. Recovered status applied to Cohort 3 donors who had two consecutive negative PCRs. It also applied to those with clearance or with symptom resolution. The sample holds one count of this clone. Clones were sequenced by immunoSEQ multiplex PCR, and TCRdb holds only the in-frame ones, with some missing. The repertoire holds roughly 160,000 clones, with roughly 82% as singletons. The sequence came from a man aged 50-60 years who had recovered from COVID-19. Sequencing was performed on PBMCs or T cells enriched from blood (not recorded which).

CDR3 residues: CASSVAQTGGLAGNTIYF. The CDR3 coding sequence is TGTGCCAGCAGCGTAGCCCAGACAGGGGGACTCGCCGGAAACACCATATATTTT. The rearrangement joins TRBV9 to TRBJ1-3; TRBD1 aligns across 9 bases. Germline CDR1 reads SGDLS; CDR2 reads YYNGEE. CDR3 length: 18 amino acids. The V gene end was trimmed by 0 bases and the J gene end by 4 bases; junction bases not matched to a gene: 11.